These 19 T cell receptor beta chains share one sample of origin, sequenced in a study of identical twins. A single record per CDR3 protein comes from TCRdb applying MiXCR to the 5' RACE reads. Of approximately 700,000 distinct CDR3 sequences listed, about 18% are singletons. In addition, the sample was reused for a study of T cells expressing NK-cell markers.

Sequencing was performed on PBMCs. Receptors were obtained from a young woman in good health.

The J gene is TRBJ1-1, the V gene TRBV12-3 or TRBV12-4; 7 nucleotides agree with TRBD1. The junction had 3 bases not matched to a gene; V was cut back by 6 bases and J by 8 bases. The CDR3 has 11 amino acids. CDR3 DNA sequence: TGTGCCAGCAGCCCGACAGGGGAAGCTTTCTTT. Its translation is CASSPTGEAFF.

The genes are TRBV5-1 and TRBJ1-1; no definite D call. Germline V gene lookup returns CDR1 SGHRS and CDR2 YFSETQ. V was pared by 6 bases and J by 4 bases, with 7 bases between. This CDR3 contains 11 residues. The CDR3 here is CASMESTEAFF. The CDR3 nucleotides read TGCGCCAGCATGGAGAGCACTGAAGCTTTCTTT.

This clonotype has just a few counts. The genes are TRBV7-2 and TRBJ1-5; D is possibly TRBD1 (5 bases). Germline lookup yields CDR1 SGHTA and CDR2 FQGNSA. The CDR3 has 15 residues. Trimming pared 2 bases from V and 6 bases from J, leaving 14 bases between. The CDR3 region has the DNA TGTGCCAGCAGCTTATATTCTGGGGCAGGTCAGCCCCAGCATTTT. It codes for CASSLYSGAGQPQHF.

The chain employs TRBV12-3 or TRBV12-4 and TRBJ2-1; D might be TRBD1 or TRBD2, each matching 5 bases. This CDR3 is 15 amino acids long. Trimming took 8 bases from V and 4 from J, leaving 18 bases between them. Here the CDR3 reads CASGFGTPGYNEQFF. The CDR3 coding sequence is TGTGCCAGCGGGTTCGGGACGCCCGGTTACAATGAGCAGTTCTTC.

This clonotype was observed a handful of times. This chain connects TRBV20-1 to TRBJ1-2; 7 bases are a match to TRBD1. V trimming: 0 bases; J trimming: 4 bases; junction bases outside the gene matches: 5. Germline CDR1 and CDR2: DFQATT and SNEGSKA (reference sequence). The CDR3 runs 14 residues. CDR3 loop: CSAREAGGSYGYTF. DNA for the CDR3: TGCAGTGCTAGAGAGGCAGGGGGGAGCTATGGCTACACCTTC.

The table lists this clonotype with a few counts. The chain joins TRBV4-3 to TRBJ1-5, with D unresolved. V was trimmed by 3 bases and J by 2 bases, leaving 11 bases between them. Germline values: CDR1 LGHNA, CDR2 YSLEER. The CDR3 extends over 15 amino acids. This chain's CDR3 is CASSHRFGGNQPQHF. DNA of the CDR3: TGCGCCAGCAGCCACCGTTTCGGGGGCAATCAGCCCCAGCATTTT.

This clonotype has at least ten counts. DNA of the CDR3: TGCAGTGCTTTTGGCCGGACAGGTGGTGAAAAACTGTTTTTT. It yields the protein CSAFGRTGGEKLFF. The chain recombines TRBV20-1 with TRBJ1-4; 7 bases agree with TRBD1. The length of the CDR3 is 14 residues. Germline-derived CDR1 and CDR2 are DFQATT and SNEGSKA (reference sequence). With V trimmed by 5 bases and J by 7 bases, 10 bases remained unmatched.

The chain employs TRBV4-3 and TRBJ1-2; D is undetermined. V gave up 0 bases and J gave up 5 bases, with 13 bases separating them. CDR3 length equals 15 residues. Germline V lookup: CDR1 LGHNA, CDR2 YSLEER. The CDR3 is CASSQEPIEGYGYTF. For the CDR3, the DNA is TGCGCCAGCAGCCAAGAGCCTATAGAGGGTTATGGCTACACCTTC.

This chain joins TRBV12-3 or TRBV12-4 and TRBJ2-5; D possibly matches TRBD1 or TRBD2 (5 bases each). The CDR3 is made up of 15 amino acids. V was shortened by 1 base and J by 4 bases, with 13 bases between the two germline ends. CDR3 DNA sequence: TGTGCCAGCAGTTTAGAGGGGAGTTTGGGAGAGACCCAGTACTTC. Amino acids: CASSLEGSLGETQYF.

This clonotype was counted many times. V is TRBV19 and J is TRBJ2-7, with D hard to call. V was cut by 3 bases and J by 0 bases, with 6 bases left in between. Germline V gene lookup returns CDR1 LNHDA and CDR2 SQIVND (reference sequence). The CDR3 consists of 13 residues. The CDR3 sequence is CASSITVSYEQYF. The CDR3 nucleotides read TGTGCCAGTAGTATTACCGTCTCCTACGAGCAGTACTTC.

The rearrangement links TRBV7-3 to TRBJ2-2; TRBD2 aligns across 7 bases. The J segment lost 3 bases and the V segment lost 6 bases, leaving 4 bases of the junction unmatched. The CDR3 covers 14 residues. The germline gives CDR1 SGHTA, CDR2 FQGTGA. CDR3 amino acids: CASRAGRHTGELFF. CDR3 in DNA: TGTGCCAGCAGAGCGGGGAGGCACACCGGGGAGCTGTTTTTT.

This clonotype was observed a handful of times. The chain has TRBV12-3 or TRBV12-4 and TRBJ2-1; D gene ambiguous. V was clipped by 8 bases and J by 6 bases, with 11 bases between them. The length of the CDR3 is 12 residues. The CDR3 spells CASGRRGNEQFF. The CDR3 DNA sequence: TGTGCCAGCGGTCGAAGAGGCAATGAGCAGTTCTTC.

V is TRBV20-1 and J is TRBJ2-1, with 7 nucleotides matching TRBD2. With V trimmed by 6 bases and J by 5 bases, 7 bases remained unmatched. CDR3 size: 13 residues. The germline V gene encodes CDR1 DFQATT and CDR2 SNEGSKA (reference sequence). CDR3 in DNA: TGCAGTGCGACGGGAGGAGCGAACAATGAGCAGTTCTTC. This codes for CSATGGANNEQFF.

V is TRBV20-1 and J is TRBJ2-7, with D unresolved. V was trimmed by 1 base and J by 6 bases, leaving 13 bases between them. This CDR3 spans 13 amino acids. The V gene's germline CDR1 is DFQATT and CDR2 SNEGSKA (reference sequence). The DNA of the CDR3 is TGCAGTGCTAGAGCCCCCCCTTTTTTCGAGCAGTACTTC. It encodes CSARAPPFFEQYF.

The gene calls are TRBV7-9 and TRBJ2-5; TRBD1 or TRBD2 may be the D gene (5 bases each). The CDR3 spans 14 residues. Trimming removed 5 bases from V and 3 bases from J, with 13 bases in between. CDR1 is SEHNR, CDR2 FQNEAQ, per germline (reference sequence). DNA of the CDR3: TGTGCCAGCAGCGCGACCGGGGCGGAAGAGACCCAGTACTTC. Protein product: CASSATGAEETQYF.

CDR3 in amino acids: CASSSTSEPDTQYF. CDR3 DNA sequence: TGTGCCAGCAGCTCAACTAGCGAGCCGGATACGCAGTATTTT. J is TRBJ2-3 and V is TRBV11-2; 7 positions agree with TRBD2. Trimming removed 4 bases from V and 6 bases from J; junction bases left unmatched: 7. The CDR3 length is 14 residues. CDR1 is SGHAT and CDR2 is FQNNGV in the germline V gene.

V gene TRBV12-3 or TRBV12-4 combines with J gene TRBJ1-1; unclear D gene. Trimming took 2 bases from V and 3 from J, leaving 7 bases between them. The CDR3 contains 13 residues. CDR3 DNA sequence: TGTGCCAGCAGTTTATGGGATCACACTGAAGCTTTCTTT. This encodes CASSLWDHTEAFF.

This clonotype has just a few counts. The rearrangement links TRBV4-2 to TRBJ2-7, with 10 bases matching TRBD2. The V gene end was trimmed by 0 bases and the J gene end by 4 bases; junction bases not matched to a gene: 3. The CDR3 covers 15 residues. CDR1 is LGHNA and CDR2 is YNFKEQ in the germline V gene. The CDR3 sequence is CASSQDNSGGYEQYF. As DNA, the CDR3 is TGTGCCAGCAGCCAAGATAATAGCGGGGGGTACGAGCAGTACTTC.

The V call is TRBV3-1, the J call TRBJ2-7; 8 bases line up with TRBD2. CDR1 and CDR2 from the germline V gene are LGHDT and YNNKEL (reference sequence). The J segment lost 1 base and the V segment lost 3 bases, leaving 11 bases of the junction unmatched. This CDR3 comprises 17 residues. The CDR3 here is CASSHSQAGVISYEQYF. The CDR3 nucleotides are TGTGCCAGCAGCCACAGTCAAGCGGGAGTTATTTCCTACGAGCAGTACTTC.